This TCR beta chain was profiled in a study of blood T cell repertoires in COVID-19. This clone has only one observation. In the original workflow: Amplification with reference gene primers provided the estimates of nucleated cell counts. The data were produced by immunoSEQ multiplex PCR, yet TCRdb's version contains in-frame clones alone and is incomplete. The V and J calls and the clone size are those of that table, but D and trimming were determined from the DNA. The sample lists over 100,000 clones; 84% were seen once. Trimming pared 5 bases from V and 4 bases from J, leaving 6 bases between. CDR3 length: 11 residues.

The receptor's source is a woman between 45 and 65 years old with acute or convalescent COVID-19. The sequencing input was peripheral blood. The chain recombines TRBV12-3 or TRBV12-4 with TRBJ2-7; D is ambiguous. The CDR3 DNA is TGTGCCAGCAGTCAACTATACGAGCAGTACTTC. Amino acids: CASSQLYEQYF.